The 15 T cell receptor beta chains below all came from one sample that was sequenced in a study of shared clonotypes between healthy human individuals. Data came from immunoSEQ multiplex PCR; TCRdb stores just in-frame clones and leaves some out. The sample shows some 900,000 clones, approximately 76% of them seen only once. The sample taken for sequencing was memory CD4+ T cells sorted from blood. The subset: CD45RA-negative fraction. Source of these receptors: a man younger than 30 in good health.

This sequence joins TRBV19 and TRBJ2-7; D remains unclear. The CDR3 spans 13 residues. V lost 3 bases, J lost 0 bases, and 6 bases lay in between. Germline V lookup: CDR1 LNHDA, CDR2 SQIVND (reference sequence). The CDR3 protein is CASSIQASYEQYF. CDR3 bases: TGTGCCAGTAGTATTCAGGCCTCCTACGAGCAGTACTTC.

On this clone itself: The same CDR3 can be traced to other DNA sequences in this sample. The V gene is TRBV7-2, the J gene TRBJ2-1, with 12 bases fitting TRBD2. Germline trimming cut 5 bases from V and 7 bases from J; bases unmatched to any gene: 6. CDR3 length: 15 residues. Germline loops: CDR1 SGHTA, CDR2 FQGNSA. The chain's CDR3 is CASSRLAGERNEQFF. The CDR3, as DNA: TGTGCCAGCAGCCGACTAGCGGGGGAAAGGAATGAGCAGTTCTTC.

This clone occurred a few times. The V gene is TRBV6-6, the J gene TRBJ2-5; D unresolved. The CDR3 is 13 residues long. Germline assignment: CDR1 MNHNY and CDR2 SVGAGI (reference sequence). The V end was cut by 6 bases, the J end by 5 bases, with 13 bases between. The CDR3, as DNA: TGTGCCAGCAGCTCAGGCGAGTGGGAGACCCAGTACTTC. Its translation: CASSSGEWETQYF.

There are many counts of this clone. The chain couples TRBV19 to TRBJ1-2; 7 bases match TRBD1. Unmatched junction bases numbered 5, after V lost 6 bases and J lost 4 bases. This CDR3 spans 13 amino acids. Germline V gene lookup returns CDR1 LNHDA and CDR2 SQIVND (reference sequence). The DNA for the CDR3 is TGTGCCAGTAGCCTCTCAGGGGGCTATGGCTACACCTTC. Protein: CASSLSGGYGYTF.

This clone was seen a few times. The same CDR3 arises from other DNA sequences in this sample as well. The CDR3 protein is CASSLGNSPLHF. CDR3 nucleotides: TGTGCCAGCAGCTTGGGTAATTCACCCCTCCACTTT. V is TRBV5-4 and J is TRBJ1-6; D not certain. This CDR3 is built from 12 residues. V shed 0 bases and J shed 6 bases, with 1 base lying between them. Per the germline V gene, CDR1 is SGHNT and CDR2 is YYREEE (reference sequence).

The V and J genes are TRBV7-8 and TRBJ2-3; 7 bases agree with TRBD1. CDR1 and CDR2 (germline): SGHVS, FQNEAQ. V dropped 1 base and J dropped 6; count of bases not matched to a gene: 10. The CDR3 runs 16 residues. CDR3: CASSLGTGDLYDTQYF. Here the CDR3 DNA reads TGTGCCAGCAGCTTAGGGACAGGAGACCTATACGATACGCAGTATTTT.

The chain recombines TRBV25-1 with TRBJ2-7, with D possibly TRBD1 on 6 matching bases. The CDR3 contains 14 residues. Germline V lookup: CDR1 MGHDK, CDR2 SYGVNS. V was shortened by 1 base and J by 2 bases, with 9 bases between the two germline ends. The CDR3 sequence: CASSEWTDTYEQYF. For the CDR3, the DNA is TGTGCCAGCAGTGAATGGACAGACACCTACGAGCAGTACTTC.

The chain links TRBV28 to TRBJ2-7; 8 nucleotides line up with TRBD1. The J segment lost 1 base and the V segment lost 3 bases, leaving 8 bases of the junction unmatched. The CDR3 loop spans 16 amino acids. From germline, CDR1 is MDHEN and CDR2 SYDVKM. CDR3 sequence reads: CASSFLYGDRSYEQYF. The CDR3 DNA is TGTGCCAGCAGTTTCCTATACGGGGACAGGTCCTACGAGCAGTACTTC.

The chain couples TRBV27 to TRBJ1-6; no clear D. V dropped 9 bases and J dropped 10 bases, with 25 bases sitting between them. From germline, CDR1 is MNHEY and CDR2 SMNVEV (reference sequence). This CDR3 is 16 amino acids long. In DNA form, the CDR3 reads TGTGCCAGTTCCGCCCCCCGGAGCGCCAAAGGCTCACCCCTCCACTTT. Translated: CASSAPRSAKGSPLHF.

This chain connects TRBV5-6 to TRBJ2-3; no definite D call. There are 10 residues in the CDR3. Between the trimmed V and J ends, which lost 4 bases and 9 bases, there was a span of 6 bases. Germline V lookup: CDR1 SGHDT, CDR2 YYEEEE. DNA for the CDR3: TGTGCCAGCAGCCGCGCCACGCAGTATTTT. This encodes CASSRATQYF.

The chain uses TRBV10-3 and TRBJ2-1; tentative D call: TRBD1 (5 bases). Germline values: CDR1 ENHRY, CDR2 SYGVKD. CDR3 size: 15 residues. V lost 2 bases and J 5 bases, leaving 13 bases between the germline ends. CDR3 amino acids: CAISEATDTNNEQFF. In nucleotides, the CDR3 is TGTGCCATCAGTGAGGCAACGGACACCAACAATGAGCAGTTCTTC.

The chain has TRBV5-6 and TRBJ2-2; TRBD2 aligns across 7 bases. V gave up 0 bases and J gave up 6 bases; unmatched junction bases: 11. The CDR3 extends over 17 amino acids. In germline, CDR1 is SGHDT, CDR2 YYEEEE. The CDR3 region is CASSLAGGPRGAGELFF. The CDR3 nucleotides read TGTGCCAGCAGCTTGGCGGGAGGTCCACGAGGGGCCGGGGAGCTGTTTTTT.

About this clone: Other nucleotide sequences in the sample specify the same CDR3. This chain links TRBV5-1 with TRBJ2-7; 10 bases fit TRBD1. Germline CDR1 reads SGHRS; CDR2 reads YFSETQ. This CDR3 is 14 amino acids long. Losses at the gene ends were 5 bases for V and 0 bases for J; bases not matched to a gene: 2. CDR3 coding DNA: TGCGCCAGCAGACGGGACAGGGGCTCCTACGAGCAGTACTTC. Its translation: CASRRDRGSYEQYF. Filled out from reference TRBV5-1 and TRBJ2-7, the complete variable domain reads KAGVTQTPRYLIKTRGQQVTLSCSPISGHRSVSWYQQTPGQGLQFLFEYFSETQRNKGNFPGRFSGRQFSNSRSEMNVSTLELGDSALYLCASRRDRGSYEQYFGPGTRLTVT.

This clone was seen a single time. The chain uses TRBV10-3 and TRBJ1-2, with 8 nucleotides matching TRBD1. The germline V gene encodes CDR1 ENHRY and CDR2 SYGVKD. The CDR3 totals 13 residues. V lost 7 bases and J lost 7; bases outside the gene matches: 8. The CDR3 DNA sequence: TGTGCCATCACCTCGGACAGGGACGGTGGCTACACCTTC. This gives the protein CAITSDRDGGYTF.

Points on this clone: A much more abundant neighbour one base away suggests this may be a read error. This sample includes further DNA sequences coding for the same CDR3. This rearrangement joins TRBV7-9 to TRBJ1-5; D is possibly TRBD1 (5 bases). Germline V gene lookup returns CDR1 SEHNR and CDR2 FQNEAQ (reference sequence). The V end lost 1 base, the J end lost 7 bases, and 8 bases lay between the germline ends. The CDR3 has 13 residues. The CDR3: CASSLDEGQPQHF. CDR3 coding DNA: TGTGCCAGCAGCTTAGACGAGGGGCAGCCCCAGCATTTT.